The TCR beta chain under discussion was sequenced for a study of blood T cells in healthy people across ages. Trimming pared 2 bases from V and 10 bases from J, leaving 18 bases between. The CDR3 is 15 residues long. Germline values: CDR1 PRHDT, CDR2 FYEKMQ (reference sequence). With a J-beta primer mix and a sample-barcoded 5' primer, a second PCR ran about 7 to 11 cycles. TCRdb fed the 5' RACE reads into MiXCR, producing one record per CDR3 protein. The profile covers 1.5 million to 2 million distinct CDR3 sequences, with under 30% appearing a single time and roughly 8% taken by the ten largest. This TCR was sampled from a woman younger than 45 in good health. Material for sequencing was blood. The genes are TRBV13 and TRBJ2-1, with D possibly matching TRBD1 (7 bases). This chain's CDR3 is CASSLQGGVTYEQFF. The CDR3 nucleotides are TGTGCCAGCAGCTTACAGGGGGGAGTAACCTACGAGCAGTTCTTC.